Described below is a single T cell receptor beta chain sequence and its context. Trimming removed 1 base from V and 10 bases from J; junction bases left unmatched: 13. The CDR3 covers 18 residues. Germline V gene sequence: CDR1 MDHEN, CDR2 SYDVKM. The sample belongs to a study of CD8 T cells in Susac syndrome. RNA totalling roughly 0.5 to 1 ug underwent reverse transcription with random hexamers. TCRdb reprocessed the immunoSEQ multiplex PCR reads with MiXCR, giving one entry per CDR3 protein. The sample consists of under 200,000 distinct CDR3 sequences, roughly 90% of them appearing once. The genes are TRBV28 and TRBJ2-1; 13 bases align to TRBD2. The sequence came from a human donor with Susac syndrome. The sequenced sample was CD4+ T cells from PBMCs. The CDR3 coding sequence is TGTGCCAGCAGTTTATTAACCCTAGGACTAGCGGGAGCGCAAGAGCAGTTCTTC. It translates to CASSLLTLGLAGAQEQFF.